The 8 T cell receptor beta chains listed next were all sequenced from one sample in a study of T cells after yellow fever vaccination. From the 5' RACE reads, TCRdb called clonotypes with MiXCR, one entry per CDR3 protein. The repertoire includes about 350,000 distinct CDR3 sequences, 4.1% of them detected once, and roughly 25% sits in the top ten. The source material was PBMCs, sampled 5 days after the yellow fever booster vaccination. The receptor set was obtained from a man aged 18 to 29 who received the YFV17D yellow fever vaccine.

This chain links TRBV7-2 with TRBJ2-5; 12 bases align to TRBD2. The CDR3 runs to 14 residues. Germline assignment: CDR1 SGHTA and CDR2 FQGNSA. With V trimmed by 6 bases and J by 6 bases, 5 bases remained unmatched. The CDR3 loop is CASSLAGGSKTQYF. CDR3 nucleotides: TGTGCCAGCAGTCTAGCGGGGGGGTCGAAGACCCAGTACTTC.

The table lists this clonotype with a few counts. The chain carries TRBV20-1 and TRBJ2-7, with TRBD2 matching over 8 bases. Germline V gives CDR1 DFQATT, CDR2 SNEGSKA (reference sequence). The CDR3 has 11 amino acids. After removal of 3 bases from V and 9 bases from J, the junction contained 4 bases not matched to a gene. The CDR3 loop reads CSASGGEVQYF. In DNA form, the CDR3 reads TGCAGTGCTAGCGGGGGGGAGGTGCAGTACTTC.

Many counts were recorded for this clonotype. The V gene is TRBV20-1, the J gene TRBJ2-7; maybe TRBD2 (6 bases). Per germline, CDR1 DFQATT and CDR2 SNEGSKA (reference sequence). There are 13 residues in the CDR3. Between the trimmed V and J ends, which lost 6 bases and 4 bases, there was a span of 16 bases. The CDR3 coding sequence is TGCAGTGCCCTTAGTCGGGGGTATTACGAGCAGTACTTC. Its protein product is CSALSRGYYEQYF.

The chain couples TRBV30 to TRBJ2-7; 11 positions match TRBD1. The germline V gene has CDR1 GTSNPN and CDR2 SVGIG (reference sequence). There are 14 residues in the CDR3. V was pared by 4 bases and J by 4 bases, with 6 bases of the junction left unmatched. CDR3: CAWKFGQGAYEQYF. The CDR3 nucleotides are TGTGCCTGGAAATTCGGACAGGGGGCTTACGAGCAGTACTTC.

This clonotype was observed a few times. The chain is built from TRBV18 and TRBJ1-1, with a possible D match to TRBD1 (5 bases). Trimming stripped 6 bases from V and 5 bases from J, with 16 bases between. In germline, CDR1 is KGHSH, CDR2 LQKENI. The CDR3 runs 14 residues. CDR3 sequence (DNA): TGTGCCAGCTCTATCAGGGAAGGAAGGACTGAAGCTTTCTTT. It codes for CASSIREGRTEAFF.

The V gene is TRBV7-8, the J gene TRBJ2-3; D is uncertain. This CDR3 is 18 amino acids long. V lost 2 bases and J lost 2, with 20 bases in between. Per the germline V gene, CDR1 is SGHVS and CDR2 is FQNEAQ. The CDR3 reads CASSLPVVGPRSTDTQYF. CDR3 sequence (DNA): TGTGCCAGCAGCTTACCGGTAGTGGGCCCGCGATCCACAGATACGCAGTATTTT.

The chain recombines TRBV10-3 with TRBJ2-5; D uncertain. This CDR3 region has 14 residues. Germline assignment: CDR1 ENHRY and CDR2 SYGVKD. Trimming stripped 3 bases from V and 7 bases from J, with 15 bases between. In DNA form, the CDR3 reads TGTGCCATCAGTGATAGCCTCCCCCGAGGGACCCAGTACTTC. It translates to CAISDSLPRGTQYF.

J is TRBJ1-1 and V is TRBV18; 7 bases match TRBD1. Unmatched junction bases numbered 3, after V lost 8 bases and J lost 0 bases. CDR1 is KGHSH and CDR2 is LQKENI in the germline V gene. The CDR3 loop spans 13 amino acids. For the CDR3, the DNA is TGTGCCAGCCTACAGGGGCTGAACACTGAAGCTTTCTTT. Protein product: CASLQGLNTEAFF.